This T cell receptor (beta chain) derives from a study of early T cells in non-severe SARS-CoV-2 infection. cDNA molecules, individually, were tagged with unique molecular identifiers. TCRdb reprocessed the 5' RACE reads via MiXCR and lists one record per CDR3 protein. The sample includes about 59,000 distinct CDR3 sequences, roughly 12% seen only once; the top ten take about 3.1%. Germline CDR1 and CDR2: SGHNT and YENEEA. The ends were cut back, 5 bases at V and 7 bases at J, with 15 bases in the middle. This CDR3 contains 14 residues. This clonotype was counted at least ten times. The material sequenced was whole blood. The receptor's source is an adult who was a healthcare worker with PCR-confirmed SARS-CoV-2 infection or an uninfected control (not recorded which). The chain employs TRBV11-3 and TRBJ2-1; a weak D match, TRBD2 (6 bases). In DNA, the CDR3 is TGTGCCAGCAGCCCCGGGACTTCTCGAAATGAGCAGTTCTTC. It encodes CASSPGTSRNEQFF.